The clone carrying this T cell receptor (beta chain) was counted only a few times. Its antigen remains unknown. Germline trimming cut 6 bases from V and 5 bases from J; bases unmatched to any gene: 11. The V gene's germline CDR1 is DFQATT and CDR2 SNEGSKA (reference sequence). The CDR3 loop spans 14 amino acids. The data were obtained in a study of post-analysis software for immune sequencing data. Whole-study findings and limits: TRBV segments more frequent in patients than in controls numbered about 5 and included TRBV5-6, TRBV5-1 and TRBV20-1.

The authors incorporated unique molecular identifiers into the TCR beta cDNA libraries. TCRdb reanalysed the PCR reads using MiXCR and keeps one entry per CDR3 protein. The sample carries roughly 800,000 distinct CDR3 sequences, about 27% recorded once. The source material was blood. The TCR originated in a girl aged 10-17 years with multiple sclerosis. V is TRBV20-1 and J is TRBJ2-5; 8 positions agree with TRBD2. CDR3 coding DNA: TGCAGTGCGGAACTCGGGGGGGCCGGGGAGACCCAGTACTTC. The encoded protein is CSAELGGAGETQYF.